Following are 12 T cell receptor beta chains from one sample sequenced in a study of response to subunit inactivated influenza vaccine. TCRdb processed the RT-PCR reads anew with MiXCR; each CDR3 protein has one entry. In the table there are about 800,000 distinct CDR3 sequences, 21% of which are singletons. This specimen was PBMCs from blood, taken around 5 days after vaccination. These receptors were obtained from a man aged 45-65 years who received an inactivated influenza vaccine.

This clonotype was counted only a few times. This sequence joins TRBV6-2 or TRBV6-3 and TRBJ2-2; tentatively, D is TRBD1 (5 bases). V was pared by 7 bases and J by 0 bases, with 12 bases between. CDR3 length: 15 residues. Germline CDR1 is MNHEY and CDR2 is SVGEGT. DNA for the CDR3: TGTGCCAGCACTCGACAGTTCGCGAACACCGGGGAGCTGTTTTTT. It is translated as CASTRQFANTGELFF.

This clonotype was counted at least ten times. The chain links TRBV12-3 or TRBV12-4 to TRBJ2-7, with D hard to call. V was trimmed by 5 bases and J by 2 bases, leaving 7 bases between them. This CDR3 contains 12 residues. CDR3 residues: CASSPYTYEQYF. The CDR3 coding sequence is TGTGCCAGCAGTCCCTACACCTACGAGCAGTACTTC.

The V and J genes are TRBV5-1 and TRBJ1-6; D unclear. V was pared by 0 bases and J by 5 bases, with 6 bases between. This CDR3 is 14 amino acids long. Germline V gene sequence: CDR1 SGHRS, CDR2 YFSETQ. The CDR3 loop is CASSLDSHNSPLHF. The CDR3 coding sequence is TGCGCCAGCAGCTTGGACAGCCATAATTCACCCCTCCACTTT.

To note about this clonotype: The junction departs from germline at one end; a sequencing error may be responsible. The chain links TRBV7-7 to TRBJ2-5; a weak D match, TRBD1 (6 bases). Looked up from germline, CDR1 is SSHAT and CDR2 is FNYEAQ (reference sequence). The CDR3 has 14 amino acids. The CDR3 coding sequence is TGTGCTAGCAGCCCTAGGACAGACCAAGAGACCCAGTACTTC. Translated: CASSPRTDQETQYF.

The chain couples TRBV4-1 to TRBJ2-7; D perhaps matches TRBD1 (6 bases). Trimming took off 3 bases at V and 0 bases at J, with 18 bases between the two ends. The germline V gene has CDR1 MGHRA and CDR2 YSYEKL. This CDR3 comprises 17 residues. The CDR3 DNA reads as TGCGCCAGCAGCCAGCTGACAGGTTCACTAAGCTCCTACGAGCAGTACTTC. It encodes CASSQLTGSLSSYEQYF.

V is TRBV7-3 and J is TRBJ2-1, with D possibly being TRBD1 (5 bases). Germline V gene sequence: CDR1 SGHTA, CDR2 FQGTGA. The CDR3 runs 17 residues. V lost 5 bases, J lost 2 bases, and 19 bases lay in between. DNA for the CDR3: TGTGCCAGCAGCCGAACCCCCTGGCAGGGTACCTACAATGAGCAGTTCTTC. This gives the protein CASSRTPWQGTYNEQFF. Using reference TRBV7-3 and TRBJ2-1 for the parts outside the CDR3, the full variable domain is GAGVSQTPSNKVTEKGKYVELRCDPISGHTALYWYRQSLGQGPEFLIYFQGTGAADDSGLPNDRFFAVRPEGSVSTLKIQRTERGDSAVYLCASSRTPWQGTYNEQFFGPGTRLTVL.

The rearrangement joins TRBV6-1 to TRBJ2-6, with 7 bases matching TRBD1. The J segment lost 0 bases and the V segment lost 6 bases, leaving 5 bases of the junction unmatched. Germline CDR1 reads MNHNS; CDR2 reads SASEGT. This CDR3 is 16 amino acids long. CDR3 residues: CASRANRGSGANVLTF. The CDR3, as DNA: TGTGCCAGCAGGGCCAACAGGGGCTCTGGGGCCAACGTCCTGACTTTC.

This clonotype was counted only a few times. V gene TRBV7-2 combines with J gene TRBJ2-7; D gene uncertain. V was cut by 2 bases and J by 0 bases, with 8 bases left in between. Germline assignment: CDR1 SGHTA and CDR2 FQGNSA. The CDR3 extends over 14 amino acids. In DNA form, the CDR3 reads TGTGCCAGCAGCTTATGGCAGGACTCCTACGAGCAGTACTTC. The encoded protein is CASSLWQDSYEQYF.

This chain uses TRBV2 with TRBJ2-1; 7 bases align to TRBD1. Looked up from germline, CDR1 is SNHLY and CDR2 is FYNNEI. Germline trimming cut 5 bases from V and 5 bases from J; bases unmatched to any gene: 12. The length of the CDR3 is 16 residues. As DNA, the CDR3 is TGTGCCAGCAGTCTCGGGACAGCCGGACACAACAATGAGCAGTTCTTC. It translates to CASSLGTAGHNNEQFF.

The gene calls are TRBV19 and TRBJ2-6, with D perhaps matching TRBD1 or TRBD2 (5 bases each). Trimming stripped 5 bases from V and 4 bases from J, with 15 bases between. The germline CDR1 and CDR2 sequences are LNHDA and SQIVND (reference sequence). The length of the CDR3 is 16 residues. CDR3 nucleotide sequence: TGTGCCAGTAGTGGGGACGCTCGTTGGGGGGCCAACGTCCTGACTTTC. Residues: CASSGDARWGANVLTF.

In its sample, this clonotype was seen a few times. The chain uses TRBV12-3 or TRBV12-4 and TRBJ2-2, with 7 bases aligning to TRBD1. The CDR3 length is 13 residues. CDR3 DNA: TGTGGTTCAACAGGGGCGTACACCGGGGAGCTGTTTTTT. It encodes CGSTGAYTGELFF.

The genes are TRBV10-2 and TRBJ2-7; possibly TRBD1 for D (5 bases). In germline, CDR1 is WSHSY, CDR2 SAAADI. V was shortened by 5 bases and J by 0 bases, with 14 bases between the two germline ends. The CDR3 runs to 15 residues. CDR3 sequence (DNA): TGCGCCAGCAGTAGTGTCAGGGTTCTCTCCTACGAGCAGTACTTC. This translates into CASSSVRVLSYEQYF.